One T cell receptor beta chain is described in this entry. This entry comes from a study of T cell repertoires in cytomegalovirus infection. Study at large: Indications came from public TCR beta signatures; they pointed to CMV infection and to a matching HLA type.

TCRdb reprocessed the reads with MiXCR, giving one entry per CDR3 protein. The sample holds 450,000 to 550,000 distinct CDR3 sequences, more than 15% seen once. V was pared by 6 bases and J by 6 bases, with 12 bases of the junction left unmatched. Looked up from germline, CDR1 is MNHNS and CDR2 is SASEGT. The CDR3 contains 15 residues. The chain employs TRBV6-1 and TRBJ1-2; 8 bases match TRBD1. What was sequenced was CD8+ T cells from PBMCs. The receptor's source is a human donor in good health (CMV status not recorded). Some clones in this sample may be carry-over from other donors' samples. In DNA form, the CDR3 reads TGTGCCAGCAGACTATTCGGACAGGGCTTAGATGGCTACACCTTC. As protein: CASRLFGQGLDGYTF.